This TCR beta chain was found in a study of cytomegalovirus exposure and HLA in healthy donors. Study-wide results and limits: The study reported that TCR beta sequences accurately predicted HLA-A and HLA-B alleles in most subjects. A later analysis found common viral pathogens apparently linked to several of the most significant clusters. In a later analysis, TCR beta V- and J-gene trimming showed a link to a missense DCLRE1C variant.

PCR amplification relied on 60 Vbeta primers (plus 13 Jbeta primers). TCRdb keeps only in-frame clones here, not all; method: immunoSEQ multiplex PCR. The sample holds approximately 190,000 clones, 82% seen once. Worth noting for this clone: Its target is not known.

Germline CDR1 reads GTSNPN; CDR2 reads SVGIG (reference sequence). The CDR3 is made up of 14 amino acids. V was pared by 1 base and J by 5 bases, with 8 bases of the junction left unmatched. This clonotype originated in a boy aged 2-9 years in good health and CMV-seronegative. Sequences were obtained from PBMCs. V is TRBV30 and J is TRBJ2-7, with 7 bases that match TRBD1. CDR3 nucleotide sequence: TGTGCCTGGAGTGGGGCCTGGACAGGCGACGAGCAGTACTTC. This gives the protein CAWSGAWTGDEQYF.